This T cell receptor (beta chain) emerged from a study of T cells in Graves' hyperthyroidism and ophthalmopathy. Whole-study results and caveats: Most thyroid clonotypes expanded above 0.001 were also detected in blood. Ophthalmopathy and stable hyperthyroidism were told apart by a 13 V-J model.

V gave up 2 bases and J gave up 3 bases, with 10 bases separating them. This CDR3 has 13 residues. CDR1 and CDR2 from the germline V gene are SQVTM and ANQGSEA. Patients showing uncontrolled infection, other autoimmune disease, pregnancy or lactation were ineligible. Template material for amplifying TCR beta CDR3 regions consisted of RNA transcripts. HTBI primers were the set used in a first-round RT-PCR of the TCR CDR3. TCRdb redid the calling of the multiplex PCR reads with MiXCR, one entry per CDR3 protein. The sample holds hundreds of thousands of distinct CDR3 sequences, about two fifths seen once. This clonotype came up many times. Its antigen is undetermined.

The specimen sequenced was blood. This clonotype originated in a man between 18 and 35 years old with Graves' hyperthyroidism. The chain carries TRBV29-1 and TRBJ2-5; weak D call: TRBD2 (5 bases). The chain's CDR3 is CSVEPGSEETQYF. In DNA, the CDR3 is TGCAGCGTTGAACCGGGGTCGGAAGAGACCCAGTACTTC.